The 32 T cell receptor beta chains below come from one sample, sequenced in a study of shared clonotypes between healthy human individuals. Profiling relied on immunoSEQ multiplex PCR, and the TCRdb table lists in-frame clones only, not all of them. There are approximately 100,000 clones in the sample; around 68% occur only once, and roughly a quarter lies in the top ten. Sequencing used memory CD8+ T cells sorted from blood. Subset defined: CD45RO+ cells pooled with CCR7-negative TemRA cells. Receptor source: a woman aged 25 to 39 in good health.

The chain employs TRBV15 and TRBJ1-1; D remains ambiguous. The CDR3 has 15 amino acids. Germline V gene lookup returns CDR1 LNHNV and CDR2 YYDKDF (reference sequence). V was shortened by 0 bases and J by 0 bases, with 8 bases between the two germline ends. The CDR3 loop is CATSRDGVLNTEAFF. The DNA for the CDR3 is TGTGCCACCAGCAGAGATGGGGTGCTGAACACTGAAGCTTTCTTT.

The V call is TRBV2, the J call TRBJ1-4; a weak D match, TRBD1 (5 bases). Germline V CDR1 and CDR2: SNHLY, FYNNEI. Deletions cut 6 bases from V and 4 bases from J, with 21 bases between. CDR3 length: 17 residues. The CDR3 DNA sequence: TGTGCCAGCAGCGACACGTGGGAGGGGCCCAATAATGAAAAACTGTTTTTT. It translates to CASSDTWEGPNNEKLFF.

This chain joins TRBV10-3 and TRBJ2-7, with D perhaps matching TRBD2 (6 bases). V dropped 2 bases and J dropped 3 bases, with 14 bases sitting between them. Germline CDR1 ENHRY, CDR2 SYGVKD. The CDR3 contains 15 residues. The chain's CDR3 is CAISEGAGRYYEQYF. CDR3 in DNA: TGTGCCATCAGTGAGGGGGCCGGGAGATACTACGAGCAGTACTTC.

The rearrangement links TRBV19 to TRBJ1-1, with TRBD1 matching 9 bases. Trimming removed 4 bases from V and 4 bases from J; junction bases left unmatched: 7. Germline V gene sequence: CDR1 LNHDA, CDR2 SQIVND (reference sequence). The CDR3 has 15 amino acids. The DNA for the CDR3 is TGTGCCAGTAGTAAAGGGCACAGGGGGCCCACTGAAGCTTTCTTT. This encodes CASSKGHRGPTEAFF.

The chain is built from TRBV7-9 and TRBJ2-1, with D unclear. Deletions cut 5 bases from V and 5 bases from J, with 4 bases between. CDR1 is SEHNR, CDR2 FQNEAQ, per germline (reference sequence). This CDR3 has 11 amino acids. DNA of the CDR3: TGTGCCAGCAGCCGGGACAATGAGCAGTTCTTC. It specifies CASSRDNEQFF.

This chain joins TRBV7-6 and TRBJ2-2; D unresolved. The CDR3 length is 13 residues. Germline CDR1 reads SGHVS; CDR2 reads FNYEAQ. V was shortened by 5 bases and J by 7 bases, with 11 bases between the two germline ends. The CDR3 sequence is CASSGDGYGELFF. For the CDR3, the DNA is TGTGCCAGCAGCGGTGATGGCTACGGGGAGCTGTTTTTT.

As regards this clone: A read error may be the cause here, since a much bigger clone is one base away. The same CDR3 also results from other DNA sequences found in this sample. The chain carries TRBV9 and TRBJ2-7, with 7 positions matching TRBD1. Trimming took 0 bases from V and 6 from J; bases not matched to a gene: 6. This CDR3 is 14 amino acids long. The germline CDR1 and CDR2 sequences are SGDLS and YYNGEE. CDR3 DNA: TGTGCCAGCAGCGTAGGAGGGGGCAGCGGCGAGCAGTACTTC. Its protein product is CASSVGGGSGEQYF.

This clone occurred a few times. The chain uses TRBV11-2 and TRBJ2-1; D is uncertain. The CDR3 extends over 12 amino acids. Deletions cut 1 base from V and 10 bases from J, with 8 bases between. The germline V gene encodes CDR1 SGHAT and CDR2 FQNNGV. In nucleotides, the CDR3 is TGTGCCAGCAGCTTAGTATTGGAAGAGCAGTTCTTC. It is translated as CASSLVLEEQFF.

This clone was recorded a few times. The V call is TRBV10-2, the J call TRBJ1-2; the match to TRBD1 covers 9 bases. V was pared by 7 bases and J by 7 bases, with 7 bases of the junction left unmatched. CDR1 WSHSY and CDR2 SAAADI come from the germline V gene. This CDR3 spans 13 amino acids. DNA for the CDR3: TGCGCCAGCAAGCCGGGACAGGGAGCTGGCTACACCTTC. It is translated as CASKPGQGAGYTF.

This clone was seen only once. This rearrangement joins TRBV7-9 to TRBJ2-1, with D unclear. This CDR3 contains 12 residues. V was cut by 5 bases and J by 7 bases, with 9 bases left in between. Per germline, CDR1 SEHNR and CDR2 FQNEAQ (reference sequence). CDR3 in DNA: TGTGCCAGCAGCGCCACGCGGAATGAGCAGTTCTTC. Translating gives CASSATRNEQFF.

This clone was seen at least ten times. This sequence joins TRBV28 and TRBJ1-2; 7 bases map to TRBD1. Trimming took 5 bases from V and 5 from J; bases not matched to a gene: 8. The length of the CDR3 is 14 residues. The germline V gene has CDR1 MDHEN and CDR2 SYDVKM. The CDR3 reads CASSGQANFYGYTF. DNA for the CDR3: TGTGCCAGCAGTGGACAGGCCAACTTTTATGGCTACACCTTC.

The genes are TRBV25-1 and TRBJ2-1, with D hard to call. From germline, CDR1 is MGHDK and CDR2 SYGVNS. The CDR3 is 18 residues long. The ends were cut back, 6 bases at V and 4 bases at J, with 25 bases in the middle. The CDR3 bases are TGTGCCAGCAGCGAAAGAAATATGGGGAATACACCATACAATGAGCAGTTCTTC. Protein product: CASSERNMGNTPYNEQFF.

The chain is built from TRBV13 and TRBJ1-3; D is unresolved. The germline V gene encodes CDR1 PRHDT and CDR2 FYEKMQ (reference sequence). With 5 bases removed from V and 7 bases from J, the gap between germline ends came to 27 bases. This CDR3 is built from 18 residues. The CDR3 reads CASSLMVPLRKQKNTIYF. The CDR3 DNA sequence: TGTGCCAGCAGCCTAATGGTACCCCTAAGAAAGCAAAAGAACACCATATATTTT.

This chain joins TRBV7-9 and TRBJ2-7; unclear D gene. Germline V gene sequence: CDR1 SEHNR, CDR2 FQNEAQ (reference sequence). Trimming cost V 1 base and J 1 base, with 11 bases left between them. CDR3 length: 15 amino acids. The DNA of the CDR3 is TGTGCCAGCAGCTTAGTTGGACGGAAGTCCTACGAGCAGTACTTC. Encoded protein: CASSLVGRKSYEQYF.

The rearrangement uses TRBV2 and TRBJ2-4; TRBD2 matches 8 bases. Germline V gene lookup returns CDR1 SNHLY and CDR2 FYNNEI. This CDR3 has 14 amino acids. After removal of 6 bases from V and 6 bases from J, the junction contained 7 bases not matched to a gene. The CDR3 sequence: CASSAGREPNIQYF. As DNA, the CDR3 is TGTGCCAGCAGCGCCGGGAGGGAACCAAACATTCAGTACTTC.

Judged by abundance, this clone is large. The chain uses TRBV7-9 and TRBJ1-2; TRBD1 agrees at 7 bases. V was clipped by 4 bases and J by 3 bases; unmatched bases: 2. The CDR3 is 13 residues long. Per the germline V gene, CDR1 is SEHNR and CDR2 is FQNEAQ (reference sequence). CDR3 DNA: TGTGCCAGCAGCTCCGGACAGGACTATGGCTACACCTTC. It translates to CASSSGQDYGYTF.

This clone has only a few counts. The V gene is TRBV5-4, the J gene TRBJ1-2; maybe TRBD1 (5 bases). The germline V gene has CDR1 SGHNT and CDR2 YYREEE (reference sequence). The CDR3 extends over 16 amino acids. Deletions cut 4 bases from V and 4 bases from J, with 20 bases between. The CDR3 loop reads CASSLGVGLDTYGYTF. CDR3 nucleotide sequence: TGTGCCAGCAGCCTGGGGGTTGGGTTAGATACCTATGGCTACACCTTC.

The gene calls are TRBV5-1 and TRBJ2-7; possibly TRBD2 for D (5 bases). Germline-derived CDR1 and CDR2 are SGHRS and YFSETQ. The CDR3 runs 13 residues. Trimming left V 3 bases short and J 0 bases short, with 7 bases between. The CDR3 DNA is TGCGCCAGCAGCTCAGCGGCCTCCTACGAGCAGTACTTC. Amino acid sequence: CASSSAASYEQYF.

A single count supports this clone. The rearrangement joins TRBV7-6 to TRBJ2-5; 14 bases line up with TRBD2. V was clipped by 4 bases and J by 6 bases; unmatched bases: 13. The CDR3 covers 18 residues. Germline V lookup: CDR1 SGHVS, CDR2 FNYEAQ. The CDR3 sequence is CASSSKNMTSGRAKTQYF. Written as DNA, the CDR3 is TGTGCCAGCAGCTCGAAGAATATGACTAGCGGGAGGGCGAAGACCCAGTACTTC.

The rearrangement joins TRBV4-1 to TRBJ2-5; perhaps D is TRBD1 or TRBD2 (5 bases each). Trimming took 6 bases from V and 4 from J, leaving 15 bases between them. The CDR3 totals 14 residues. CDR1 MGHRA and CDR2 YSYEKL come from the germline V gene. The CDR3 nucleotides read TGCGCCAGCAGTCCCTGGCGTGGGGGAGAGACCCAGTACTTC. Translation gives CASSPWRGGETQYF.

There are a few counts of this clone. The sample has other DNA sequences that encode this CDR3 too. The chain carries TRBV19 and TRBJ2-1, with TRBD1 identical over 8 bases. The V gene's germline CDR1 is LNHDA and CDR2 SQIVND (reference sequence). The V gene end was trimmed by 3 bases and the J gene end by 5 bases; junction bases not matched to a gene: 6. The CDR3 runs 15 residues. CDR3 amino acids: CASSIFGQGNNEQFF. The DNA for the CDR3 is TGTGCCAGTAGTATCTTCGGACAGGGAAACAATGAGCAGTTCTTC.

This chain's CDR3 is CASSLDGSGLAAYNEQFF. CDR3 nucleotides: TGTGCCAGCAGCTTGGATGGCTCGGGACTAGCGGCCTACAATGAGCAGTTCTTC. V usage is TRBV5-4 and J usage is TRBJ2-1; 11 bases are a match to TRBD2. The CDR3 spans 18 residues. The junction had 7 bases not matched to a gene; V was cut back by 0 bases and J by 2 bases. CDR1 is SGHNT, CDR2 YYREEE, per germline (reference sequence).

This chain joins TRBV29-1 and TRBJ1-1; D gene uncertain. Between the trimmed V and J ends, which lost 2 bases and 1 base, there was a span of 5 bases. Germline V gene lookup returns CDR1 SQVTM and CDR2 ANQGSEA. The CDR3 is 12 amino acids. CDR3 sequence (DNA): TGCAGCGTTGAATACGGGAACACTGAAGCTTTCTTT. It translates to CSVEYGNTEAFF.

J is TRBJ1-1 and V is TRBV14, with D perhaps matching TRBD1 (5 bases). V was clipped by 8 bases and J by 0 bases, with 13 bases between them. Germline-derived CDR1 and CDR2 are SGHDN and FVKESK. The CDR3 covers 14 residues. The CDR3 nucleotides read TGTGCCAGCGGCCCCCCAGGGATGAACACTGAAGCTTTCTTT. Its translation is CASGPPGMNTEAFF.

The rearrangement joins TRBV6-5 to TRBJ1-1; D remains ambiguous. The CDR3 covers 14 residues. The germline gives CDR1 MNHEY, CDR2 SVGAGI. V was shortened by 7 bases and J by 1 base, with 13 bases between the two germline ends. CDR3: CASTRGQANTEAFF. In DNA form, the CDR3 reads TGTGCCAGCACCCGAGGGCAGGCGAACACTGAAGCTTTCTTT.

The chain uses TRBV4-2 and TRBJ2-2, with TRBD2 matching over 8 bases. Trimming removed 0 bases from V and 6 bases from J; junction bases left unmatched: 9. Germline assignment: CDR1 LGHNA and CDR2 YNFKEQ. The CDR3 runs to 17 residues. CDR3 protein: CASSQDLLREAPGELFF. The CDR3 nucleotides read TGTGCCAGCAGCCAAGATCTTTTGCGGGAGGCCCCCGGGGAGCTGTTTTTT.

CDR3 loop: CASTPDREVAYGYTF. The CDR3 region has the DNA TGTGCCAGCACCCCAGATCGGGAGGTCGCCTATGGCTACACCTTC. This chain connects TRBV28 to TRBJ1-2, with unresolved D. Trimming took off 7 bases at V and 4 bases at J, with 19 bases between the two ends. This CDR3 has 15 residues. CDR1 and CDR2 from the germline V gene are MDHEN and SYDVKM.

This clone has a handful of counts. The CDR3 loop reads CAVEAGVGNQPQHF. As DNA, the CDR3 is TGTGCCGTTGAGGCAGGGGTTGGAAATCAGCCCCAGCATTTT. The genes are TRBV6-1 and TRBJ1-5, with D perhaps TRBD1 (6 bases). The V end was cut by 11 bases, the J end by 4 bases, with 18 bases between. In germline, CDR1 is MNHNS, CDR2 SASEGT. This CDR3 comprises 14 residues.

The rearrangement joins TRBV27 to TRBJ2-4; TRBD1 aligns across 7 bases. Germline V lookup: CDR1 MNHEY, CDR2 SMNVEV (reference sequence). The CDR3 spans 16 residues. J was trimmed by 3 bases and V by 1 base; bases with no gene match: 6. CDR3 coding DNA: TGTGCCAGCAGTTTATTCTCTTGGACAGGCAAAAACATTCAGTACTTC. This gives the protein CASSLFSWTGKNIQYF.

This clone showed up many times. The chain carries TRBV7-6 and TRBJ2-1; 11 nucleotides agree with TRBD2. Per germline, CDR1 SGHVS and CDR2 FNYEAQ. The J segment lost 5 bases and the V segment lost 5 bases, leaving 2 bases of the junction unmatched. There are 14 residues in the CDR3. CDR3 in DNA: TGTGCCAGCAGCCGGGGACTAGCGGACAATGAGCAGTTCTTC. Translation: CASSRGLADNEQFF.

This clone appeared a few times. V and J are TRBV6-6 and TRBJ2-7; a possible D gene is TRBD1 (6 bases). Germline V gene lookup returns CDR1 MNHNY and CDR2 SVGAGI (reference sequence). The CDR3 sequence is 15 residues long. Trimming took off 2 bases at V and 2 bases at J, with 13 bases between the two ends. The DNA for the CDR3 is TGTGCCAGCAGTTACGTTAGGGACATAGCCTACGAGCAGTACTTC. This codes for CASSYVRDIAYEQYF.

The chain joins TRBV9 to TRBJ2-7; D gene unclear. Germline CDR1 is SGDLS and CDR2 is YYNGEE. Between the trimmed V and J ends, which lost 5 bases and 3 bases, there was a span of 15 bases. The CDR3 totals 14 residues. In DNA, the CDR3 is TGTGCCAGCAGTTCCCACGACAAAATCTACGAGCAGTACTTC. Its translation: CASSSHDKIYEQYF. Combining the CDR3 with reference TRBV9 and TRBJ2-7 gives the whole variable domain DSGVTQTPKHLITATGQRVTLRCSPRSGDLSVYWYQQSLDQGLQFLIQYYNGEERAKGNILERFSAQQFPDLHSELNLSSLELGDSALYFCASSSHDKIYEQYFGPGTRLTVT.